This T cell receptor (beta chain) emerged from a study of blood T cell repertoires in COVID-19. The J segment lost 7 bases and the V segment lost 1 base, leaving 6 bases of the junction unmatched. Germline V gene data show CDR1 as SGHAT and CDR2 as FQNNGV. The CDR3 contains 15 residues. Profiled with immunoSEQ multiplex PCR; TCRdb holds only in-frame clones, not every one. In the table there are fewer than 120,000 clones, around four fifths of which are singletons. This chain joins TRBV11-2 and TRBJ1-2; 10 bases line up with TRBD1. What was sequenced was peripheral blood. The TCR sequence derives from a woman in her sixties with acute or convalescent COVID-19. Here the CDR3 reads CASSLVPTGGSGYTF. In DNA, the CDR3 is TGTGCCAGCAGCTTAGTACCGACAGGGGGCTCTGGCTACACCTTC. Filled out from reference TRBV11-2 and TRBJ1-2, the complete variable domain reads EAGVAQSPRYKIIEKRQSVAFWCNPISGHATLYWYQQILGQGPKLLIQFQNNGVVDDSQLPKDRFSAERLKGVDSTLKIQPAKLEDSAVYLCASSLVPTGGSGYTFGSGTRLTVV.